This is a list of T cell receptor beta chains from one sample in a study of T cell repertoires in cytomegalovirus infection. Their antigens remain unidentified. TCRdb independently ran MiXCR on the reads; one entry per CDR3 protein. Seen here are roughly 800,000 distinct CDR3 sequences, about 28% observed once, and the top ten hold approximately 14%. This specimen was cultured CD8+ T cells from PBMCs, taken from culture after CMV antigen stimulation. These receptors were obtained from a human donor in good health (CMV status not recorded). Some clones in this sample may be carry-over from other donors' samples. The CDR3 runs from the conserved cysteine through the conserved F or W. The D gene is left open where the match is weak. Expanded clones get a size class; other rows say once, few or many, or leave the size out.

NA,TRBV12-3/TRBV12-4,TRBJ1-3,once,CASSGRATPPHYSGNTIYF,TGTGCCAGCTCAGGCAGGGCAACACCTCCCCATTACTCTGGAAACACCATATATTTT
NA,TRBV12-5,TRBJ2-2,few,CASGLQRGNAGELFF,TGTGCTAGTGGTTTGCAGAGGGGGAATGCCGGGGAGCTGTTTTTT
NA,TRBV6-5,TRBJ1-2,NA,CACWARDGTYGYTF,TGTGCCTGCTGGGCGAGGGACGGAACCTATGGCTACACCTTC
NA,TRBV7-2,TRBJ2-5,NA,CASRTDWKETQYF,TGTGCCAGCAGGACGGACTGGAAAGAGACCCAGTACTTC
NA,TRBV5-3,TRBJ1-5,NA,CASSLASSNQPQHF,TGTGCCAGCAGCTTGGCCTCCAGCAATCAGCCCCAGCATTTT
TRBD2,TRBV27,TRBJ2-3,once,CASSFLLSAGVKTDTQYF,TGTGCCAGCAGTTTTTTATTGTCGGCGGGGGTCAAGACAGATACGCAGTATTTT
NA,TRBV7-2,TRBJ1-1,many,CASARAGGGYTEAFF,TGTGCCAGCGCTCGAGCGGGGGGTGGTTACACTGAAGCTTTCTTT
NA,TRBV14,TRBJ2-7,NA,CASSLTGTGGEQYF,TGTGCCAGCAGCCTTACGGGCACAGGTGGGGAGCAGTACTTC
NA,TRBV6-1,TRBJ2-3,many,CASSDEGGPTDTQYF,TGTGCCAGCAGTGACGAGGGGGGGCCGACAGATACGCAGTATTTT
NA,TRBV7-8,TRBJ2-5,NA,CASSFSQGGQETQYF,TGTGCCAGCAGCTTTTCGCAGGGGGGACAAGAGACCCAGTACTTC
NA,TRBV7-8,TRBJ1-2,NA,CASSLAGHPGQNPNYGYTF,TGTGCCAGCAGCTTAGCGGGCCACCCCGGACAGAATCCTAACTATGGCTACACCTTC
NA,TRBV7-9,TRBJ1-6,few,CASRLTRVDSPLHF,TGTGCCAGCAGGCTAACCAGGGTGGATTCACCCCTCCACTTT
TRBD2,TRBV4-1,TRBJ2-1,many,CASSRTSGGAGEQFF,TGCGCCAGCAGCAGAACTAGCGGGGGGGCCGGGGAGCAGTTCTTC
NA,TRBV6-6,TRBJ2-1,NA,CASSYPGEGNEQFF,TGTGCCAGCAGTTACCCAGGCGAGGGCAATGAGCAGTTCTTC
NA,TRBV12-3/TRBV12-4,TRBJ1-1,many,CASSTGAREAFF,TGTGCCAGCAGCACGGGGGCCCGGGAAGCTTTCTTT
NA,TRBV7-9,TRBJ1-3,few,CASSLVVSGSGNTIYF,TGTGCCAGCAGCTTAGTTGTTTCTGGAAGTGGAAACACCATATATTTT
TRBD1,TRBV6-2/TRBV6-3,TRBJ1-5,NA,CASSYSRARQGKQPQHF,TGTGCCAGCAGTTACTCGAGGGCGAGACAGGGAAAGCAGCCCCAGCATTTT
NA,TRBV20-1,TRBJ1-2,NA,CSARGGVDRNYGYTF,TGCAGTGCCAGAGGAGGGGTGGACCGAAACTATGGCTACACCTTC
NA,TRBV27,TRBJ1-5,few,CASSFSAGAGVHSNQPQHF,TGTGCCAGCAGTTTTAGTGCGGGGGCGGGGGTTCATAGCAATCAGCCCCAGCATTTT
NA,TRBV7-9,TRBJ1-1,few,CASSFPLGPFLNTEAFF,TGTGCCAGCAGTTTTCCACTTGGTCCATTCTTGAACACTGAAGCTTTCTTT
NA,TRBV10-3,TRBJ1-1,NA,CAISESSGLTEAFF,TGTGCCATCAGTGAGTCGTCAGGGTTGACTGAAGCTTTCTTT
NA,TRBV12-3/TRBV12-4,TRBJ1-5,NA,CASSPNSRGQPQHF,TGTGCCAGCAGTCCAAATTCGAGGGGTCAGCCCCAGCATTTT
NA,TRBV7-2,TRBJ1-2,many,CASSSDSPYGYTF,TGTGCCAGCAGCTCGGACAGTCCCTATGGCTACACCTTC
TRBD2,TRBV29-1,TRBJ2-3,once,CSVEEGTSGGARKDTQYF,TGCAGCGTTGAAGAGGGGACTAGCGGGGGGGCCCGGAAAGATACGCAGTATTTT
NA,TRBV6-5,TRBJ2-3,NA,CASSYDDSYTDTQYF,TGTGCCAGCAGTTACGATGACAGCTACACAGATACGCAGTATTTT
TRBD2,TRBV15,TRBJ2-2,NA,CATSPSGAGELFF,TGTGCCACCAGCCCTAGCGGGGCCGGGGAGCTGTTTTTT
NA,TRBV7-6,TRBJ2-3,NA,CASTHLGASTDTQYF,TGTGCCAGCACCCACCTGGGGGCTAGCACAGATACGCAGTATTTT
NA,TRBV12-3/TRBV12-4,TRBJ2-1,NA,CASRGEIKDEQFF,TGTGCCAGCCGAGGGGAGATCAAGGATGAGCAGTTCTTC
NA,TRBV7-6,TRBJ2-2,many,CATLTGTVNTGELFF,TGTGCCACCCTGACCGGGACGGTGAACACCGGGGAGCTGTTTTTT
NA,TRBV7-2,TRBJ1-1,few,CASSLGRQGLNTEAFF,TGTGCCAGCAGCTTAGGGCGGCAGGGTTTGAACACTGAAGCTTTCTTT
TRBD1,TRBV7-6,TRBJ2-3,NA,CASSFFSDRELGDTQYF,TGTGCCAGCAGCTTTTTCTCCGACAGGGAGTTGGGAGATACGCAGTATTTT
NA,TRBV12-3/TRBV12-4,TRBJ2-1,NA,CASSPRALGLNNEQFF,TGTGCCAGCAGCCCCCGGGCCTTGGGGCTAAACAATGAGCAGTTCTTC
TRBD1,TRBV7-6,TRBJ1-4,few,CASSHTGGGEKLFF,TGTGCCAGCAGCCACACAGGGGGAGGCGAAAAACTGTTTTTT
TRBD2,TRBV29-1,TRBJ2-7,NA,CSVEVGGGYEQYF,TGCAGCGTTGAAGTGGGGGGGGGCTACGAGCAGTACTTC
NA,TRBV6-1,TRBJ2-1,NA,CASSETWGMWDEQFF,TGTGCCAGCAGTGAAACCTGGGGTATGTGGGATGAGCAGTTCTTC
NA,TRBV12-3/TRBV12-4,TRBJ1-5,few,CASSLLSHLEPQHF,TGTGCCAGCAGTTTGCTCTCTCACCTGGAGCCCCAGCATTTT
TRBD1,TRBV6-1,TRBJ2-3,few,CASSAPTGAGDTQYF,TGTGCCAGCAGTGCCCCGACAGGGGCAGGAGATACGCAGTATTTT
NA,TRBV15,TRBJ1-1,NA,CATSRYILNTEAFF,TGTGCCACCAGCAGATACATACTGAACACTGAAGCTTTCTTT
TRBD2,TRBV11-2,TRBJ2-1,NA,CASSLGVGWTSSYNEQFF,TGTGCCAGCAGCTTAGGGGTCGGGTGGACTAGCTCCTACAATGAGCAGTTCTTC
TRBD2,TRBV12-3/TRBV12-4,TRBJ2-1,many,CATVPGGLAGWDEQFF,TGTGCCACCGTTCCCGGAGGGCTAGCGGGGTGGGATGAGCAGTTCTTC
NA,TRBV9,TRBJ1-1,many,CASSAPRDIQNTEAFF,TGTGCCAGCAGCGCCCCCAGGGACATACAGAACACTGAAGCTTTCTTT
NA,TRBV5-6,TRBJ2-6,NA,CASSWAEVGYPGANVLTF,TGTGCCAGCAGCTGGGCCGAAGTGGGGTACCCTGGGGCCAACGTCCTGACTTTC
NA,TRBV3-1,TRBJ1-5,NA,CASSQSWGHDSSGNQPQHF,TGTGCCAGCAGCCAAAGCTGGGGACACGACTCTTCGGGCAATCAGCCCCAGCATTTT
NA,TRBV7-9,TRBJ2-1,NA,CASSLAEARPYNEQFF,TGTGCCAGCAGCTTAGCGGAGGCACGACCCTACAATGAGCAGTTCTTC